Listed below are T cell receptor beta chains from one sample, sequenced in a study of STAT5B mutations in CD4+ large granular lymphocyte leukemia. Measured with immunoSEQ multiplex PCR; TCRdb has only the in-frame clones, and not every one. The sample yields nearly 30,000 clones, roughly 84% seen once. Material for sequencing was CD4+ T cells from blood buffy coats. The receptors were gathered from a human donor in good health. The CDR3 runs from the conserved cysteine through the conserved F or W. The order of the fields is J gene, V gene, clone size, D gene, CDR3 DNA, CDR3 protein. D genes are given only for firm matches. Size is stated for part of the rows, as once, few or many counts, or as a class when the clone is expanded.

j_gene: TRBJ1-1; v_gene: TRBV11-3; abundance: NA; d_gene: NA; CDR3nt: TGTGCCAGCAGCCAAGGACTGAACACTGAAGCTTTCTTT; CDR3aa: CASSQGLNTEAFF
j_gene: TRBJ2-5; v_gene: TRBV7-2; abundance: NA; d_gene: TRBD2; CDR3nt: TGTGCCAGCAGCTTAGAAGCGGGGGCTAGGGGAGAGACCCAGTACTTC; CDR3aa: CASSLEAGARGETQYF
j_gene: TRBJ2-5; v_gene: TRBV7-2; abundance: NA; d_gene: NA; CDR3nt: TGTGCCAGCAGCTTAGGGCCAGGACAAGAGACCCAGTACTTC; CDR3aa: CASSLGPGQETQYF
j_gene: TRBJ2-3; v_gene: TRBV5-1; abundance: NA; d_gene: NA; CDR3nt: TGCGCCAGCAGCACAATAATGGACAGCAGCACAGATACGCAGTATTTT; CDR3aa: CASSTIMDSSTDTQYF
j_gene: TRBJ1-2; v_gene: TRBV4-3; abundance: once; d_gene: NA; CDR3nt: TGCGCCAGCAGCCAAGATATTTCCGGCTCGGAGGGCTACACCTTC; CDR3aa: CASSQDISGSEGYTF
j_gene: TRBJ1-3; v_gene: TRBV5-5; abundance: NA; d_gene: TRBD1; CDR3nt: TGTGCCAGCAGCTTGTGGGAGGAGGGGACAGGCTCTGGAAACACCATATATTTT; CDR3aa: CASSLWEEGTGSGNTIYF
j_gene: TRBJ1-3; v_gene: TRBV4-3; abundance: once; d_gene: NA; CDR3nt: TGCGCCAGCAGCCAAGATTTGAGTACGAACACCATATATTTT; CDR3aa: CASSQDLSTNTIYF
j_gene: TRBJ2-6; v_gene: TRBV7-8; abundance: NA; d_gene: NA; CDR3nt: TGTGCCAGCAGCTCCCAGATCTCTGGGGCCAACGTCCTGACTTTC; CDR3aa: CASSSQISGANVLTF
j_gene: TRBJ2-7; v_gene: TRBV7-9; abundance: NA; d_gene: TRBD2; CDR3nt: TGTGCCAGCAGCCACCCCGGGGGGGGCCACGAGCAGTACTTC; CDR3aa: CASSHPGGGHEQYF
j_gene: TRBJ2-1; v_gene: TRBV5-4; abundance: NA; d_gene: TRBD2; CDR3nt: TGTGCCAGCAGCCAAAGGACTAGCGGAGAATACAATGAGCAGTTCTTC; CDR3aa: CASSQRTSGEYNEQFF
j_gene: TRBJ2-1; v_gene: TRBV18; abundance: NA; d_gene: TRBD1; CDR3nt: TGTGCCAGCTCCCTAGCAACGCCGCGGACAGGGAGCTCCTACAATGAGCAGTTCTTC; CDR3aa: CASSLATPRTGSSYNEQFF
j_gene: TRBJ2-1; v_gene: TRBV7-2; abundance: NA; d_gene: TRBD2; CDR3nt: TGTGCCAGCAGCTTGGGGACTAGCGGGGTCTACAATGAGCAGTTCTTC; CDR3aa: CASSLGTSGVYNEQFF
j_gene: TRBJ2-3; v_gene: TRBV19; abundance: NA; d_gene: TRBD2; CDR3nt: TGTGCCAGTAGTATAACGGCTAGCGGGGGCACAGATACGCAGTATTTT; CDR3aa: CASSITASGGTDTQYF
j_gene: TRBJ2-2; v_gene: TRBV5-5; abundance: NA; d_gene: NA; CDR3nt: TGTGCCAGCAGCTTGTGGGGGCTTCACACCGGGGAGCTGTTTTTT; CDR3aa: CASSLWGLHTGELFF
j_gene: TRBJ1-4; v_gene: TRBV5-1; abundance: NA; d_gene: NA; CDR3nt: TGCGCCAGCAGCAGGGACGGACCTAATGAAAAACTGTTTTTT; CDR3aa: CASSRDGPNEKLFF